Listed below are T cell receptor beta chains from one sample, sequenced in a study of T cells in Graves' hyperthyroidism and ophthalmopathy. MiXCR was run by TCRdb on the multiplex PCR reads, yielding one entry per CDR3 protein. The sample lists about 400,000 distinct CDR3 sequences, around 13% seen once, with about 20% in the top ten. The sample taken for sequencing was blood. These receptors originate from a woman in her 30s with Graves' ophthalmopathy. Both conserved end residues are part of each CDR3. Each record gives: D gene, J gene, V gene, clone size, CDR3 DNA, CDR3 protein. A D gene is named only where the DNA matches it firmly. Size values are once, few and many counts, or a class for expanded clones, and some rows have none.

D gene: TRBD1
J gene: TRBJ2-3
V gene: TRBV20-1
clone size: many
CDR3 DNA: TGCAGTGCTAGTCCCCCGGGACAGGGGGCAAATACGCAGTATTTT
CDR3 protein: CSASPPGQGANTQYF

D gene: NA
J gene: TRBJ2-2
V gene: TRBV18
clone size: many
CDR3 DNA: TGTGCCAGCTCACCATCGTACGAGGGGAACACCGGGGAGCTGTTTTTT
CDR3 protein: CASSPSYEGNTGELFF

D gene: NA
J gene: TRBJ1-2
V gene: TRBV28
clone size: many
CDR3 DNA: TGTGCCAGCAGTTTGAGAGAGATCTATGGCTACACCTTC
CDR3 protein: CASSLREIYGYTF

D gene: TRBD2
J gene: TRBJ2-5
V gene: TRBV4-1
clone size: many
CDR3 DNA: TGCGCCAGCAGCCAAGGCTTTACGGGAGGAGAGGAGACCCAGTACTTC
CDR3 protein: CASSQGFTGGEETQYF

D gene: TRBD1
J gene: TRBJ1-4
V gene: TRBV5-5
clone size: NA
CDR3 DNA: TGTGCCAGCAGATACGGGACAGGGATCGAAAAACTGTTTTTT
CDR3 protein: CASRYGTGIEKLFF

D gene: NA
J gene: TRBJ2-7
V gene: TRBV5-6
clone size: many
CDR3 DNA: TGTGCCAGCAGCTCGGGGGGCAGCGAGCAGTACTTC
CDR3 protein: CASSSGGSEQYF

D gene: TRBD1
J gene: TRBJ1-2
V gene: TRBV19
clone size: few
CDR3 DNA: TGTGCCAGTAGAATTACGGACAGGGGGCGCGATGGCTACACCTTC
CDR3 protein: CASRITDRGRDGYTF

D gene: NA
J gene: TRBJ1-3
V gene: TRBV7-9
clone size: many
CDR3 DNA: TGTGCCAGCAGCCGACGGGGGGCATACCCTGGAAACACCATATATTTT
CDR3 protein: CASSRRGAYPGNTIYF

D gene: TRBD1
J gene: TRBJ2-6
V gene: TRBV7-3
clone size: NA
CDR3 DNA: TGTGCCAGCAGCTTATGGGGGACAGGAGGCTCTGGGGCCAACGTCCTGACTTTC
CDR3 protein: CASSLWGTGGSGANVLTF

D gene: NA
J gene: TRBJ1-6
V gene: TRBV4-1
clone size: many
CDR3 DNA: TGCGCCAGCAGCCAAGACTTAAGAGGAAGCTCCTATAATTCACCCCTCCACTTT
CDR3 protein: CASSQDLRGSSYNSPLHF

D gene: NA
J gene: TRBJ1-2
V gene: TRBV7-2
clone size: many
CDR3 DNA: TGTGCCAGCAGCTTAGGGCAGGATGGTGGCTACACCTTC
CDR3 protein: CASSLGQDGGYTF

D gene: NA
J gene: TRBJ1-6
V gene: TRBV2
clone size: many
CDR3 DNA: TGTGCCAGCAGTGACGCGGACTCCTATAATTCACCCCTCCACTTT
CDR3 protein: CASSDADSYNSPLHF

D gene: NA
J gene: TRBJ2-5
V gene: TRBV9
clone size: NA
CDR3 DNA: TGTGCCAGCAGCGGATCATATGACGGGACCCAGTACTTC
CDR3 protein: CASSGSYDGTQYF

D gene: TRBD2
J gene: TRBJ2-3
V gene: TRBV11-3
clone size: NA
CDR3 DNA: TGTGCCAGCAGACTGACTAGCGGGGGGGCGTACGATACGCAGTATTTT
CDR3 protein: CASRLTSGGAYDTQYF

D gene: NA
J gene: TRBJ2-3
V gene: TRBV6-1
clone size: few
CDR3 DNA: TGTGCCAGCAGCTCTAGCGAATTTACTTACACAGATACGCAGTATTTT
CDR3 protein: CASSSSEFTYTDTQYF

D gene: NA
J gene: TRBJ2-1
V gene: TRBV4-1
clone size: NA
CDR3 DNA: TGCGCCAGCAGCCAAGATCCCGAGATTTTCGGGGGGCGAGACAATGAGCAGTTCTTC
CDR3 protein: CASSQDPEIFGGRDNEQFF

D gene: TRBD1
J gene: TRBJ1-2
V gene: TRBV11-3
clone size: many
CDR3 DNA: TGTGCCAGCATCCAGCTTTCGGACAGGGGGCAGTTCTATGGCTACACCTTC
CDR3 protein: CASIQLSDRGQFYGYTF

D gene: NA
J gene: TRBJ2-7
V gene: TRBV9
clone size: NA
CDR3 DNA: TGTGCCAGCAGCGAGGGGGGGTCGTCCGAGCAGTACTTC
CDR3 protein: CASSEGGSSEQYF

D gene: TRBD1
J gene: TRBJ1-5
V gene: TRBV20-1
clone size: many
CDR3 DNA: TGCAGTGTTACGACAGGGGGCTTCGACCAGCCCCAGCATTTT
CDR3 protein: CSVTTGGFDQPQHF

D gene: NA
J gene: TRBJ1-2
V gene: TRBV29-1
clone size: NA
CDR3 DNA: TGCAGCGTCGCGAAATTAGGGGCCATTAACTATGGCTACACCTTC
CDR3 protein: CSVAKLGAINYGYTF

D gene: NA
J gene: TRBJ2-1
V gene: TRBV5-1
clone size: many
CDR3 DNA: TGCGCCAGCAGCGCGCCCCGTGCAGGGCCCCTAGGCCCTAACAATGAGCAGTTCTTC
CDR3 protein: CASSAPRAGPLGPNNEQFF